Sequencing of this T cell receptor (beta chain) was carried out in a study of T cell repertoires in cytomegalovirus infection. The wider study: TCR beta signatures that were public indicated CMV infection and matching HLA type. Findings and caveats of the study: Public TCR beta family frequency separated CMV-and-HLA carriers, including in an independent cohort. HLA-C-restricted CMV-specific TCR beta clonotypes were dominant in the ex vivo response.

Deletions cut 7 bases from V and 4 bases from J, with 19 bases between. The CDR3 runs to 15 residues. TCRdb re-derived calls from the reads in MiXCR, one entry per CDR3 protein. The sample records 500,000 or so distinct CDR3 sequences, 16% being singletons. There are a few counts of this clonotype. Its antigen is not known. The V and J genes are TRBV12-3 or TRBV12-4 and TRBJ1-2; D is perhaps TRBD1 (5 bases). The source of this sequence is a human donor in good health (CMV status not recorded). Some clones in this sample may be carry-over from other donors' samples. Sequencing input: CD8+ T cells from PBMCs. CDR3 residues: CASTKGTLGGYGYTF. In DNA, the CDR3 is TGTGCCAGCACTAAGGGGACCTTGGGAGGCTATGGCTACACCTTC.